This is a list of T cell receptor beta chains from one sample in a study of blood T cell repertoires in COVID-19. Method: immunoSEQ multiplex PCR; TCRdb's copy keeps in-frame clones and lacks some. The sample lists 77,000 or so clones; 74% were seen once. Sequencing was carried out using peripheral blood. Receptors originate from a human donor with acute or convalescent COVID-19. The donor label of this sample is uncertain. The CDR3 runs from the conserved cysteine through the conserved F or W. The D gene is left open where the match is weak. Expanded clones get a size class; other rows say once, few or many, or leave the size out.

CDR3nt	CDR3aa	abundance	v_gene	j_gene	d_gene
TGTGCTAGCAGGGAGAGCGGCGCGATGGGGGAGCTGTTTTTT	CASRESGAMGELFF	-	TRBV7-7	TRBJ2-2	-
TGTGCCAGCTCGATACGCGAGGAGCAGTTCTTC	CASSIREEQFF	-	TRBV5-4	TRBJ2-1	-
TGTGCCAGCAAAGAGACAGGGTCAAAGTCAACTGAAGCTTTCTTT	CASKETGSKSTEAFF	-	TRBV13	TRBJ1-1	TRBD1
TGTGCCAGCAGGGATGGGCGCGGCAATCAGCCCCAGCATTTT	CASRDGRGNQPQHF	-	TRBV6-5	TRBJ1-5	-
TGTGCCAGCAGCACGAATCCAGGAAACACTGAAGCTTTCTTT	CASSTNPGNTEAFF	-	TRBV7-9	TRBJ1-1	-
TGTGCCAGCAACGCAGGGGCTAATTCACCCCTCCACTTT	CASNAGANSPLHF	-	TRBV2	TRBJ1-6	-
TGTGCCAGCAGTGAAGGACAGGGGGGCGCTTTGGGGGCCAACGTCCTGACTTTC	CASSEGQGGALGANVLTF	-	TRBV6-1	TRBJ2-6	TRBD1
TGTGCCAGCCGTGACCCCAGCGGGTCCTCCTACAATGAGCAGTTCTTC	CASRDPSGSSYNEQFF	-	TRBV27	TRBJ2-1	-
TGCGCCAGCAGCCAAGGAAGGGACGAGGGGGCGGACACTGAAGCTTTCTTT	CASSQGRDEGADTEAFF	-	TRBV4-1	TRBJ1-1	TRBD1
TGTGCCAGCAGCTTAACCCGGGACACATATGAAAAACTGTTTTTT	CASSLTRDTYEKLFF	few	TRBV7-2	TRBJ1-4	-
TGTGCCAGTAGTAATTCTGGGGACAGCAAATACAATGAGCAGTTCTTC	CASSNSGDSKYNEQFF	-	TRBV19	TRBJ2-1	TRBD1
TGTGCCAGCAGCTTAGCCTTGGGGGGAGGGCCAGGGGATGAGCAGTTCTTC	CASSLALGGGPGDEQFF	-	TRBV11-3	TRBJ2-1	-
TGTGCCAGCAGCTTATCTTTGAGCTCTGGGGCCAACGTCCTGACTTTC	CASSLSLSSGANVLTF	-	TRBV11-2	TRBJ2-6	-
TGTGCCAGCAGTTCAGTCAGCGGGAGAGGGGGTGAGCAGTTCTTC	CASSSVSGRGGEQFF	-	TRBV27	TRBJ2-1	TRBD2
TGTGCCAGCAGCTTAGAGGTGGGAGGGCCTTCAGATACGCAGTATTTT	CASSLEVGGPSDTQYF	-	TRBV7-8	TRBJ2-3	TRBD2